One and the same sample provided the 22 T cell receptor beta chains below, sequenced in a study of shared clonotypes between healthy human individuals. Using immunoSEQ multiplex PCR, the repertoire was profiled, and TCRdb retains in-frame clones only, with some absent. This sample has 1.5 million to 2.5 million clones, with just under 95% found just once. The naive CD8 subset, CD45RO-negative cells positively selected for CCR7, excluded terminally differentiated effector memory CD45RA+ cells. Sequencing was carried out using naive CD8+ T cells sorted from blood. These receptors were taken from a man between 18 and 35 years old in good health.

CDR3 loop: CASSPRVLDNEQFF. The CDR3 DNA reads TGTGCCAGCAGCCCTCGGGTCCTGGACAATGAGCAGTTCTTC. This rearrangement joins TRBV7-9 to TRBJ2-1; D unresolved. Germline CDR1 reads SEHNR; CDR2 reads FQNEAQ (reference sequence). The CDR3 sequence is 14 residues long. V lost 5 bases and J 5 bases, leaving 13 bases between the germline ends.

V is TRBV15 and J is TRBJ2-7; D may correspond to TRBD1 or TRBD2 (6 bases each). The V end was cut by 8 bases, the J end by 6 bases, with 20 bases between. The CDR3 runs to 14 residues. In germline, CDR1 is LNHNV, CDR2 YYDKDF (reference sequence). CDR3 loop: CATGISRGGLEQYF. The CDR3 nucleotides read TGTGCCACCGGGATAAGCAGGGGAGGCCTCGAGCAGTACTTC.

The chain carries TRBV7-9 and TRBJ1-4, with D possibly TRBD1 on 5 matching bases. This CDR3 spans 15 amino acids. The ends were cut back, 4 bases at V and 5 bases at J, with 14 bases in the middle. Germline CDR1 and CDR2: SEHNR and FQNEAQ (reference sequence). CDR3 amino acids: CASSSIRDENEKLFF. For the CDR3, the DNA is TGTGCCAGCAGCTCAATCCGGGACGAAAATGAAAAACTGTTTTTT. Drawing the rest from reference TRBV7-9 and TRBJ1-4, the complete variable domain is DTGVSQNPRHKITKRGQNVTFRCDPISEHNRLYWYRQTLGQGPEFLTYFQNEAQLEKSRLLSDRFSAERPKGSFSTLEIQRTEQGDSAMYLCASSSIRDENEKLFFGSGTQLSVL.

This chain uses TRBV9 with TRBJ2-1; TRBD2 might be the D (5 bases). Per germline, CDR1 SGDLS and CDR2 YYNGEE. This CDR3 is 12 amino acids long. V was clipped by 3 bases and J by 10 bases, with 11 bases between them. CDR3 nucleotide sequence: TGTGCCAGCAGCGGTCTAGCCTTGGAGCAGTTCTTC. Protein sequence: CASSGLALEQFF.

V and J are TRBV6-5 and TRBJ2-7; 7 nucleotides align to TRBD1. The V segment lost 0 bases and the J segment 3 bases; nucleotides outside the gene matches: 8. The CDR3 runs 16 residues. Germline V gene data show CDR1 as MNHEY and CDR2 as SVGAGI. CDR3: CASSYSTTGSYYEQYF. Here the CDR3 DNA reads TGTGCCAGCAGTTACTCGACGACAGGGTCCTACTACGAGCAGTACTTC.

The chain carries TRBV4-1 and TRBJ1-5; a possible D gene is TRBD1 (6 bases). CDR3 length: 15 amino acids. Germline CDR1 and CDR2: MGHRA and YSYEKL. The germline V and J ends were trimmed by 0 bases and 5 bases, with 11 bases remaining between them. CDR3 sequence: CASSQEQGKHQPQHF. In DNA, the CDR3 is TGCGCCAGCAGCCAAGAGCAGGGGAAACATCAGCCCCAGCATTTT.

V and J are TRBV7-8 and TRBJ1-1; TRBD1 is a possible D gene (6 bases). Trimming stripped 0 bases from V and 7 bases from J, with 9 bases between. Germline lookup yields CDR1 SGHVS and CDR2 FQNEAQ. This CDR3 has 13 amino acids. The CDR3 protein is CASSLAGGIEAFF. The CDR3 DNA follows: TGTGCCAGCAGCTTAGCAGGGGGGATTGAAGCTTTCTTT.

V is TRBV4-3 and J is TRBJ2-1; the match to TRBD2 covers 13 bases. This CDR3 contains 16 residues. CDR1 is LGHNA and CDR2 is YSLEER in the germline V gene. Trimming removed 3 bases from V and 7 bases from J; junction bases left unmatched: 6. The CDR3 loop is CASSQGTSGKGNEQFF. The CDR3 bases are TGCGCCAGCAGCCAGGGGACTAGCGGGAAAGGAAATGAGCAGTTCTTC.

The CDR3 DNA is TGTGCCAGCAGTGACTCTATGGGAGCTAACTATGGCTACACCTTC. Protein: CASSDSMGANYGYTF. This chain links TRBV6-4 with TRBJ1-2; D is undetermined. V lost 0 bases to trimming and J lost 0 bases, with 8 bases between them. From germline, CDR1 is MRHNA and CDR2 SNTAGT. This CDR3 comprises 15 residues.

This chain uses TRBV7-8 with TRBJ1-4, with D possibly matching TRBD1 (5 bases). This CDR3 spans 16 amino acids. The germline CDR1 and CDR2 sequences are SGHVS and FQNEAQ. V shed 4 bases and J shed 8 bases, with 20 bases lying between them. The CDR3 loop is CASSSRMGQGREKLFF. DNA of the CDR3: TGTGCCAGCAGCTCACGGATGGGGCAGGGTAGGGAAAAACTGTTTTTT.

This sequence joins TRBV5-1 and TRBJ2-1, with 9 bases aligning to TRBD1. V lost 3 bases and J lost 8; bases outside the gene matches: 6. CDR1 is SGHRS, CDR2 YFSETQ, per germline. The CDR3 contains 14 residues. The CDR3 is CASSWTGERDEQFF. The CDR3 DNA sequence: TGCGCCAGCAGCTGGACAGGGGAAAGGGATGAGCAGTTCTTC. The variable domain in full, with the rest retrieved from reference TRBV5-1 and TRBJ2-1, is KAGVTQTPRYLIKTRGQQVTLSCSPISGHRSVSWYQQTPGQGLQFLFEYFSETQRNKGNFPGRFSGRQFSNSRSEMNVSTLELGDSALYLCASSWTGERDEQFFGPGTRLTVL.

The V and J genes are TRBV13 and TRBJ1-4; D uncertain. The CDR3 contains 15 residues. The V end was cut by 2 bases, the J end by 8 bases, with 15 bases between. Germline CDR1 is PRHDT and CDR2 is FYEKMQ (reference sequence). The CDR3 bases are TGTGCCAGCAGCTTACGACAACTCATAGGGGAAAAACTGTTTTTT. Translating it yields CASSLRQLIGEKLFF.

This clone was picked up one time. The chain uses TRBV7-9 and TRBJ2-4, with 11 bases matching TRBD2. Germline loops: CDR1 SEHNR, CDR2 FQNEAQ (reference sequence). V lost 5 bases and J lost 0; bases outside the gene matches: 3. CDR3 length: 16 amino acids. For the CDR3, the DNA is TGTGCCAGCAGCAGAGGACTAGCGGGAGCCAAAAACATTCAGTACTTC. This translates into CASSRGLAGAKNIQYF.

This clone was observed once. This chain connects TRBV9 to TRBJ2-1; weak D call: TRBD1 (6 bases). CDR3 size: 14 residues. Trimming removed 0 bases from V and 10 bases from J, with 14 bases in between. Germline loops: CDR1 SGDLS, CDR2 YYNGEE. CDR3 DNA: TGTGCCAGCAGCGTAGATACAGGGCTAGGAGAGCAGTTCTTC. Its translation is CASSVDTGLGEQFF.

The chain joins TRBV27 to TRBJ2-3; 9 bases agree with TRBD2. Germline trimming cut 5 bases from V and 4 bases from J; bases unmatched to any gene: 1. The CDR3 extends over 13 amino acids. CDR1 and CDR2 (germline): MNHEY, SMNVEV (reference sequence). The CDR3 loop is CASSAGGADTQYF. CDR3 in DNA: TGTGCCAGCAGTGCGGGGGGGGCAGATACGCAGTATTTT.

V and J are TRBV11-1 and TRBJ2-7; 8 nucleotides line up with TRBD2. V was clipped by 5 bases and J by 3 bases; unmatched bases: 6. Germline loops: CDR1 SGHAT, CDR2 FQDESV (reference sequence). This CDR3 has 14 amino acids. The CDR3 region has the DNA TGTGCCAGCAGCCTTCCCGGGACTAGCTACGAGCAGTACTTC. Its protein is CASSLPGTSYEQYF.

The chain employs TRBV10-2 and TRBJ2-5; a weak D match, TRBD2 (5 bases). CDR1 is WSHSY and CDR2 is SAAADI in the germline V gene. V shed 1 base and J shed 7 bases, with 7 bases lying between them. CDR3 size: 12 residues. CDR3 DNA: TGCGCCAGCAGTGAGTTTGAGGGGACCCAGTACTTC. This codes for CASSEFEGTQYF.

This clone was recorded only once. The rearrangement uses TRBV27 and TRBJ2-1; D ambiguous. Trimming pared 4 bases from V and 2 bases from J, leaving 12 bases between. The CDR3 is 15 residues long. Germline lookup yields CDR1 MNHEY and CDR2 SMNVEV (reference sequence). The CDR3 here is CASSSLLTTYNEQFF. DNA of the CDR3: TGTGCCAGCAGTTCCCTCTTAACTACCTACAATGAGCAGTTCTTC.

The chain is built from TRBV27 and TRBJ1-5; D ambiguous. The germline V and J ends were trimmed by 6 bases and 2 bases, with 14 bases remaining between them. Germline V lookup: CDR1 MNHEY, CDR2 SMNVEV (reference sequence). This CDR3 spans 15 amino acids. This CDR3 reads CASSLRPEGNQPQHF. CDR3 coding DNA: TGTGCCAGCAGCCTCCGCCCAGAAGGCAATCAGCCCCAGCATTTT.

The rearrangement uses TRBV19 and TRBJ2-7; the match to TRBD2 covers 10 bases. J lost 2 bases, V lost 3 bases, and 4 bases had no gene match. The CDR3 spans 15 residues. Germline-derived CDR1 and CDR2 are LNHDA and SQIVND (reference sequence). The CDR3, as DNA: TGTGCCAGTAGTATGGCAGGACTAGCGGCCTACGAGCAGTACTTC. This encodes CASSMAGLAAYEQYF.

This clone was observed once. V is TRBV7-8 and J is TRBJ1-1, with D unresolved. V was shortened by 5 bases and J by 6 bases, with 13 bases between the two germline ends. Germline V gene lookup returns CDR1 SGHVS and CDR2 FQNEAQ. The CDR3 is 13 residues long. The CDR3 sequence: CASSLAERAEAFF. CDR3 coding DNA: TGTGCCAGCAGCCTGGCGGAAAGGGCTGAAGCTTTCTTT.

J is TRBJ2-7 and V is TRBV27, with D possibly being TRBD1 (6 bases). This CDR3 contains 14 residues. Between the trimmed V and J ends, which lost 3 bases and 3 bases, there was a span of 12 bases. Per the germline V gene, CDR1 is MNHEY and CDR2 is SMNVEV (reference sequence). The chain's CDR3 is CASSFAGVDYEQYF. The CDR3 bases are TGTGCCAGCAGTTTTGCAGGGGTTGACTACGAGCAGTACTTC.